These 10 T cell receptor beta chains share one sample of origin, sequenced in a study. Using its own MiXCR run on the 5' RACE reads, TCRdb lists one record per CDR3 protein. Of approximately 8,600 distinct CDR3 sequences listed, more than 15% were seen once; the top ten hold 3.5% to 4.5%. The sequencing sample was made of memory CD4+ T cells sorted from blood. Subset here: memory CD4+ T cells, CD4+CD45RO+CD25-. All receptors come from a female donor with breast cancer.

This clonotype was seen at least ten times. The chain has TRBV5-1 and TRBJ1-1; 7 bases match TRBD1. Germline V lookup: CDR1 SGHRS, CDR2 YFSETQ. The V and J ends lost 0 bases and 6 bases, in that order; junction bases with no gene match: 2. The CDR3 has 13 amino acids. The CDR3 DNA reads TGCGCCAGCAGCTTGGAGGGGGCCCCTGAAGCTTTCTTT. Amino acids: CASSLEGAPEAFF.

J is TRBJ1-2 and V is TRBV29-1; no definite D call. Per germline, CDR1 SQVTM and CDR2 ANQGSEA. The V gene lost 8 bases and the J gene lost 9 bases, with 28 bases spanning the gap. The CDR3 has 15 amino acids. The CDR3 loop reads CSRLGPPCYPQSYTF. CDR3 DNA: TGCAGCCGCCTTGGCCCCCCTTGTTATCCCCAGAGCTACACCTTC.

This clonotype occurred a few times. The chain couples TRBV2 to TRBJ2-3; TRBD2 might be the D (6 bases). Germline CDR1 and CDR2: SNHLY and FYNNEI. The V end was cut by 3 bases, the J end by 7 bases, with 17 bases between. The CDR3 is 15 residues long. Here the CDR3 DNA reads TGTGCCAGCAGTGAGTTGGGGGGAAGTGGAAATACGCAGTATTTT. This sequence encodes CASSELGGSGNTQYF. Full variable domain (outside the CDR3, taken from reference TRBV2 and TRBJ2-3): EPEVTQTPSHQVTQMGQEVILRCVPISNHLYFYWYRQILGQKVEFLVSFYNNEISEKSEIFDDQFSVERPDGSNFTLKIRSTKLEDSAMYFCASSELGGSGNTQYFGPGTRLTVL.

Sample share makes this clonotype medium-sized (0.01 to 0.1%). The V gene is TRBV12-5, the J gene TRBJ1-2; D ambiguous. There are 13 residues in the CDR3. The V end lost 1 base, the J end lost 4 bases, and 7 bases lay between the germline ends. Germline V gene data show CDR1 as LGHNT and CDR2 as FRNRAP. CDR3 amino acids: CASGLAYSYGYTF. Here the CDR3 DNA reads TGTGCTAGTGGTTTGGCGTACAGCTATGGCTACACCTTC.

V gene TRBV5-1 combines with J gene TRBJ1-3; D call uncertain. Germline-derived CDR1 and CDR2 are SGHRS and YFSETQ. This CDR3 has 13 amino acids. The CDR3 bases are TGCGCTAGCCCGAAATCCTCTGGAAACACCATATATTTT. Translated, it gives CASPKSSGNTIYF.

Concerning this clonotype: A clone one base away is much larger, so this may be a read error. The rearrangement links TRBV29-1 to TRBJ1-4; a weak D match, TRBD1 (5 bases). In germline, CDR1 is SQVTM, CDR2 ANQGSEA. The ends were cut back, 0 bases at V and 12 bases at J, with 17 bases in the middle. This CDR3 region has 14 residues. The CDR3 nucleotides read TGCAGCGTTGAAGATGGCAGGGTCCAGGGAGAACTGTTTTTT. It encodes CSVEDGRVQGELFF.

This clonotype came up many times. The CDR3 is CASSPIKRGANVLTF. The CDR3 region has the DNA TGTGCCAGCAGCCCAATTAAAAGGGGGGCCAACGTCCTGACTTTC. This chain connects TRBV11-2 to TRBJ2-6; no firm D call. The CDR3 totals 15 residues. The ends were cut back, 5 bases at V and 4 bases at J, with 12 bases in the middle. Germline CDR1 reads SGHAT; CDR2 reads FQNNGV. The full variable domain, in which reference TRBV11-2 and TRBJ2-6 provide the parts outside the CDR3, is EAGVAQSPRYKIIEKRQSVAFWCNPISGHATLYWYQQILGQGPKLLIQFQNNGVVDDSQLPKDRFSAERLKGVDSTLKIQPAKLEDSAVYLCASSPIKRGANVLTFGAGSRLTVL.

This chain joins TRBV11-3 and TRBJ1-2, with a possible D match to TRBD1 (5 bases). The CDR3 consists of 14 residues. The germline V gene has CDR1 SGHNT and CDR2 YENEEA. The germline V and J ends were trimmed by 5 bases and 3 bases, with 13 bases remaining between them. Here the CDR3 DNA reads TGTGCCAGCAGCCTGCAGGGCCTAGACTATGGCTACACCTTC. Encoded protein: CASSLQGLDYGYTF.

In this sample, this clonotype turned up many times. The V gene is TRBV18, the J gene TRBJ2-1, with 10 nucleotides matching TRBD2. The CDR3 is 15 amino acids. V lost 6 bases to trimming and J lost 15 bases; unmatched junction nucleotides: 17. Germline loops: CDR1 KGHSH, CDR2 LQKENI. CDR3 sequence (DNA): TGTGCCAGCTCTCCTTACACCGGGACTAGCGAGGAGAGGTTCTTC. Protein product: CASSPYTGTSEERFF. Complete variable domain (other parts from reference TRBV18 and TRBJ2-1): NAGVMQNPRHLVRRRGQEARLRCSPMKGHSHVYWYRQLPEEGLKFMVYLQKENIIDESGMPKERFSAEFPKEGPSILRIQQVVRGDSAAYFCASSPYTGTSEERFFGPGTRLTVL.

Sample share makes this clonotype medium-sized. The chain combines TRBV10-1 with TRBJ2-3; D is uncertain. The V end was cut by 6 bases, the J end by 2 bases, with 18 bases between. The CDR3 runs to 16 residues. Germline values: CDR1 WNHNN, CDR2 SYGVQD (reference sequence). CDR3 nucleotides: TGCGCCAGCAGCTCCGGACGGTGCCTCGTCACAGATACGCAGTATTTT. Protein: CASSSGRCLVTDTQYF.